A selection of T cell receptor beta chains follows, all from one sample in a study of cytotoxic CD8 clonotypes in ibrutinib-treated CLL. Sequencing was performed with immunoSEQ multiplex PCR; in TCRdb, only in-frame clones are kept and a portion is missing. This repertoire shows under 35,000 clones, around three quarters found once; its top ten account for around 55%. Source: PBMCs, taken after 24 months of ibrutinib treatment. These receptors were collected from a human donor with chronic lymphocytic leukemia. The CDR3 runs from the conserved cysteine through the conserved F or W. D genes are given only for firm matches. Expanded clones are given a class, and other clones once, few, many or no size at all.

D gene,CDR3 length,clone size,J gene,V gene,CDR3 DNA,CDR3 protein
-,15,-,TRBJ2-7,TRBV28,TGTGCCAGCAGTTTAGCGGCCGGGGGCTCCTACGAGCAGTACTTC,CASSLAAGGSYEQYF
-,14,-,TRBJ1-1,TRBV6-1,TGTGCCAGTCAAAGGAATAGGGGGAACACTGAAGCTTTCTTT,CASQRNRGNTEAFF
-,13,few,TRBJ2-7,TRBV27,TGTGCCAGCTTACGGGAGACTATATACGAGCAGTACTTC,CASLRETIYEQYF
TRBD1,14,-,TRBJ1-6,TRBV9,TGTGCCAGCAGCGTGGACAGGGATAATTCACCCCTCCACTTT,CASSVDRDNSPLHF
-,13,-,TRBJ2-1,TRBV11-3,TGTGCCAGTGCGGAAAGCTCCTACAATGAGCAGTTCTTC,CASAESSYNEQFF
TRBD1,15,few,TRBJ2-5,TRBV4-3,TGCGCCAGCAGCCGAGGGGACAGGGGCGAAGAGACCCAGTACTTC,CASSRGDRGEETQYF
-,12,-,TRBJ2-3,TRBV5-1,TGCGCCAGCAGCTTGAGGTCGGATACGCAGTATTTT,CASSLRSDTQYF
-,13,-,TRBJ2-5,TRBV7-2,TGTGCCAGCAGAAAAACAGGGCAGGAGACCCAGTACTTC,CASRKTGQETQYF
-,15,-,TRBJ1-2,TRBV13,TGTGCCAGCAGCCCAGGACTATCGATCAACTATGGCTACACCTTC,CASSPGLSINYGYTF
-,16,-,TRBJ2-3,TRBV18,TGTGCCAGCTCACCAGCCGGGACTTACCACACAGATACGCAGTATTTT,CASSPAGTYHTDTQYF
-,12,-,TRBJ2-1,TRBV2,TGTGCCAGCAGTACAAGGGGCAATGAGCAGTTCTTC,CASSTRGNEQFF
TRBD1,14,few,TRBJ2-5,TRBV27,TGTGCCAGCAGCACAGGGGGCCGTCAAGAGACCCAGTACTTC,CASSTGGRQETQYF
-,16,-,TRBJ1-5,TRBV15,TGTGCCACCACTGGGCCGGGACACCTTAGCAATCAGCCCCAGCATTTT,CATTGPGHLSNQPQHF
-,13,-,TRBJ1-2,TRBV7-2,TGTGCCAGCAGCTTACGGGGGGACTATGGCTACACCTTC,CASSLRGDYGYTF
TRBD2,14,-,TRBJ2-1,TRBV19,TGTGCCAGTAGCCGGGGACTAGCGGAAAATGAGCAGTTCTTC,CASSRGLAENEQFF
-,12,-,TRBJ2-3,TRBV25-1,TGTGCCAGCAGCCCCTTCGGAGATACGCAGTATTTT,CASSPFGDTQYF
-,12,-,TRBJ1-5,TRBV6-5,TGTGCCAGCGGACAGCGTAATCAGCCCCAGCATTTT,CASGQRNQPQHF
-,15,few,TRBJ1-5,TRBV4-1,TGCGCCAGCAGCCGAGGGAGATTGGGGTCTCAGCCCCAGCATTTT,CASSRGRLGSQPQHF
TRBD1,13,-,TRBJ2-2,TRBV29-1,TGCAGCGTTACTACAGGGGGATTCGGGGAGCTGTTTTTT,CSVTTGGFGELFF
-,13,few,TRBJ1-3,TRBV7-9,TGTGCCAGCAGCGCTCGAGAGGGAAACACCATATATTTT,CASSAREGNTIYF
-,12,few,TRBJ1-5,TRBV7-2,TGTGCCAGCAGCACACGGGGACAGCCCCAGCATTTT,CASSTRGQPQHF
TRBD1,16,once,TRBJ1-5,TRBV28,TGTGCCAGCAGTTTGGGAACAGGGGGTCGCAATCAGCCCCAGCATTTT,CASSLGTGGRNQPQHF
-,12,-,TRBJ1-2,TRBV10-3,TGTGCCACTTCCGGGACAACTTATGGCTACACCTTC,CATSGTTYGYTF
-,15,-,TRBJ2-7,TRBV7-9,TGTGCCAGCAGCTTAGCCCTAGCGAGCACCTACGAGCAGTACTTC,CASSLALASTYEQYF
TRBD1,18,-,TRBJ2-6,TRBV7-8,TGTGCCAGCAGCTTAGTCTTCCGGGACAGCTCTGGGGCCAACGTCCTGACTTTC,CASSLVFRDSSGANVLTF
-,12,-,TRBJ1-1,TRBV30,TGTGCCTGGCAGCCCTGGGGAAATGAAGCTTTCTTT,CAWQPWGNEAFF
TRBD2,18,once,TRBJ2-4,TRBV4-1,TGCGCCAGCGGTGGAGCCGGCGGGGGGCCGGGAGCCAAAAACATTCAGTACTTC,CASGGAGGGPGAKNIQYF
TRBD1,13,-,TRBJ2-1,TRBV27,TGTGCCAGCAGTCCATGGACAGGCAATGAGCAGTTCTTC,CASSPWTGNEQFF
TRBD1,13,-,TRBJ1-5,TRBV29-1,TGCAGCGTTGGAGACAGGGGTCGAGGGCCCCAGCATTTT,CSVGDRGRGPQHF
-,14,-,TRBJ2-3,TRBV5-6,TGTGCCAGCAGCTCGGGGGGCGGCAAAGATACGCAGTATTTT,CASSSGGGKDTQYF
TRBD2,17,-,TRBJ2-5,TRBV7-2,TGTGCCAGCAGCTTAGTGCTAGCGGGGGGGCTACAAGAGACCCAGTACTTC,CASSLVLAGGLQETQYF
-,14,medium-sized,TRBJ2-7,TRBV5-1,TGCGCCAGCAGCTTGGCCGGGCGGTCCTACGAGCAGTACTTC,CASSLAGRSYEQYF
TRBD1,15,-,TRBJ1-1,TRBV9,TGTGCCAGCAGCACCAGACAGGGGGCGGGAACTGAAGCTTTCTTT,CASSTRQGAGTEAFF
-,16,-,TRBJ1-1,TRBV12-2,TGTGCAAGTCGCTTAGTAGAAGGGACGCGGAACACTGAAGCTTTCTTT,CASRLVEGTRNTEAFF
-,12,once,TRBJ1-1,TRBV29-1,TGCAGCGTTGCAGGTATCGGCACTGAAGCTTTCTTT,CSVAGIGTEAFF
TRBD2,17,-,TRBJ2-1,TRBV27,TGTGCCAGCAGTTTATCGGGTAGCGGGACCTCCTACAATGAGCAGTTCTTC,CASSLSGSGTSYNEQFF
-,13,-,TRBJ2-7,TRBV5-1,TGCGCCAGCAGCCGGGACCCGTCCTACGAGCAGTACTTC,CASSRDPSYEQYF
-,10,-,TRBJ2-3,TRBV29-1,TGCAGCGAAAGGTCGGATACGCAGTATTTT,CSERSDTQYF
TRBD2,15,-,TRBJ2-7,TRBV2,TGTGCCAGCAGTGGTGAGCGGGGGAGCTCCTACGAGCAGTACTTC,CASSGERGSSYEQYF
TRBD1,15,-,TRBJ2-2,TRBV5-1,TGCGCCAGCAGCCCTGGGACAGGGCCGACCGGGGAGCTGTTTTTT,CASSPGTGPTGELFF
TRBD1,14,-,TRBJ1-4,TRBV2,TGTGCCAGCAGTGATGGACAGGCGGGGGAAAAACTGTTTTTT,CASSDGQAGEKLFF